Shown below are 6 T cell receptor beta chains from a single sample sequenced in a study of technical replicates of blood from a few donors. Profiling relied on immunoSEQ multiplex PCR, and the TCRdb table lists in-frame clones only, not all of them. Here the sample spans around 49,000 clones, 90% to 97% being singletons. The sample consisted of T cells isolated from PBMCs. These receptors came from a human donor in good health.

V is TRBV9 and J is TRBJ2-7; D gene ambiguous. This CDR3 comprises 13 residues. Germline CDR1 SGDLS, CDR2 YYNGEE. V gave up 4 bases and J gave up 4 bases, with 12 bases separating them. CDR3 coding DNA: TGTGCCAGCAGCCCCCCCCGGTCGTACGAGCAGTACTTC. This translates into CASSPPRSYEQYF.

The V call is TRBV2, the J call TRBJ1-2; tentative D call: TRBD1 (6 bases). CDR1 is SNHLY and CDR2 is FYNNEI in the germline V gene. V dropped 7 bases and J dropped 8 bases, with 17 bases sitting between them. The CDR3 length is 13 residues. As DNA, the CDR3 is TGTGCCAGCAACGCAGGGGCGAGAAGAGGCTACACCTTC. It yields the protein CASNAGARRGYTF.

The V and J genes are TRBV7-9 and TRBJ1-3; tentative D call: TRBD1 (6 bases). The V end was cut by 6 bases, the J end by 4 bases, with 10 bases between. The CDR3 contains 13 residues. Germline-derived CDR1 and CDR2 are SEHNR and FQNEAQ (reference sequence). The DNA of the CDR3 is TGTGCCAGCAGAACAGGGCAAGGAAACACCATATATTTT. This encodes CASRTGQGNTIYF.

This rearrangement joins TRBV10-3 to TRBJ1-2; 8 bases are shared with TRBD1. V lost 2 bases and J lost 6; bases outside the gene matches: 8. CDR1 ENHRY and CDR2 SYGVKD come from the germline V gene. The CDR3 consists of 15 residues. CDR3 sequence: CAISELGRGPDGYTF. CDR3 nucleotides: TGTGCCATCAGTGAGCTCGGCAGGGGGCCGGATGGCTACACCTTC.

The rearrangement joins TRBV10-3 to TRBJ2-7, with 13 bases that match TRBD2. J was trimmed by 2 bases and V by 10 bases; bases with no gene match: 5. Germline CDR1 is ENHRY and CDR2 is SYGVKD. The CDR3 length is 14 residues. CDR3 in DNA: TGTGCCACCAGCGGGACTAGCGGGACCTACGAGCAGTACTTC. Encoded protein: CATSGTSGTYEQYF.

V and J are TRBV28 and TRBJ2-1; TRBD2 matches 9 bases. From germline, CDR1 is MDHEN and CDR2 SYDVKM. The V gene end was trimmed by 4 bases and the J gene end by 5 bases; junction bases not matched to a gene: 12. The CDR3 covers 17 residues. This CDR3 reads CASSSRGSGSKDNEQFF. In DNA form, the CDR3 reads TGTGCCAGCAGTTCTCGGGGTAGCGGGAGTAAAGACAATGAGCAGTTCTTC.